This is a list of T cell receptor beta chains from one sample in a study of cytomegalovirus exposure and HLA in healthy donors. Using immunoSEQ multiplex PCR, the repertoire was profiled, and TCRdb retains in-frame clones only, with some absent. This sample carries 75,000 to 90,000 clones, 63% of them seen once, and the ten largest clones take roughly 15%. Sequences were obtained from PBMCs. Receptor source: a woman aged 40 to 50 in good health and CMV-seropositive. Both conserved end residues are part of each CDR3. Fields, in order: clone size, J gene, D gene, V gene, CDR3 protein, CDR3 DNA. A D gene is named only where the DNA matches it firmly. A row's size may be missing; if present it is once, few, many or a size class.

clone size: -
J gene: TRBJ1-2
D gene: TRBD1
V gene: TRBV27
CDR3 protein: CASISTQGALGGYTF
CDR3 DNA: TGTGCCAGCATCTCAACTCAGGGGGCGCTTGGTGGCTACACCTTC

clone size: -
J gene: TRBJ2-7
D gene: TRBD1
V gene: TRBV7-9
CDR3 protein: CASSVDRGREQYF
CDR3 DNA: TGTGCCAGCAGCGTCGACAGGGGGAGGGAGCAGTACTTC

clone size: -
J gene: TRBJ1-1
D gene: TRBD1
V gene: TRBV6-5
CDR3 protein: CASGQGGVTEAFF
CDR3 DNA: TGTGCCAGCGGACAGGGGGGAGTCACTGAAGCTTTCTTT

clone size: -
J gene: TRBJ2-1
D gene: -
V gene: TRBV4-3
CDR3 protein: CASSSLVYNEQFF
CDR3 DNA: TGCGCCAGCAGCTCACTGGTCTACAATGAGCAGTTCTTC

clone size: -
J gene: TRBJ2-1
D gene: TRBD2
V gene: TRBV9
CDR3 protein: CASSSGLAGADEQFF
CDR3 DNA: TGTGCCAGCAGCTCGGGACTAGCGGGCGCCGATGAGCAGTTCTTC

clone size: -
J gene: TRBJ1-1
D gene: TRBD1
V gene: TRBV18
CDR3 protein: CASSPDRVGYSEAFF
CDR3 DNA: TGTGCCAGCTCACCGGACAGGGTTGGGTATTCTGAAGCTTTCTTT

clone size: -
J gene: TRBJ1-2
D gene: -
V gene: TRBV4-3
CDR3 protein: CASSSWTTGFDGYTF
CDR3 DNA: TGCGCCAGCAGCTCCTGGACAACCGGGTTTGATGGCTACACCTTC

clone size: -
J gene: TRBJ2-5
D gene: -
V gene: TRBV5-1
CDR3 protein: CASSLDRVPAGTQYF
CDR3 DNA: TGCGCCAGCAGCTTGGATCGGGTACCAGCGGGGACCCAGTACTTC

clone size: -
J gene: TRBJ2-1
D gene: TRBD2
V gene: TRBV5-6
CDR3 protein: CASSKKGLAGGNEQFF
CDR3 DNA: TGTGCCAGCAGCAAGAAAGGACTAGCGGGAGGCAATGAGCAGTTCTTC

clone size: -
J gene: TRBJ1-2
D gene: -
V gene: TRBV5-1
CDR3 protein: CASSSHALQMTGENYGYTF
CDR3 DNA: TGCGCCAGCAGCTCCCACGCACTCCAAATGACAGGAGAGAACTATGGCTACACCTTC

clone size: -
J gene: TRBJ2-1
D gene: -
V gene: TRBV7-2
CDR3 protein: CASSSSSGLYNEQFF
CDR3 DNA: TGTGCCAGCAGCTCGTCATCAGGTCTCTACAATGAGCAGTTCTTC

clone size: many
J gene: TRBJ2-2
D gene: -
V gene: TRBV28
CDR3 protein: CASKPSGAGELFF
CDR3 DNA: TGTGCCAGCAAACCCAGCGGCGCCGGGGAGCTGTTTTTT

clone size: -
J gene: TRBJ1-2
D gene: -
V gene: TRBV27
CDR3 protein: CASSLFSSSHRSDSSSRTNYGYTF
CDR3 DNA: TGTGCCAGCAGTTTATTCTCTTCCTCTCATCGATCGGACAGCTCTTCTAGGACTAACTATGGCTACACCTTC

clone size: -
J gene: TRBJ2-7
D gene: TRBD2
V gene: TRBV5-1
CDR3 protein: CASSGTSGFSYEQYF
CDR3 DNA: TGCGCCAGCAGCGGAACTAGCGGGTTCTCCTACGAGCAGTACTTC

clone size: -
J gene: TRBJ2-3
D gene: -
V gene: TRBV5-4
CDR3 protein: CASSKDSTDTQYF
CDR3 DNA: TGTGCCAGCAGCAAGGACTCCACAGATACGCAGTATTTT

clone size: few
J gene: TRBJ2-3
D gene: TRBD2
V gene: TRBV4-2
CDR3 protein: CASSYSGKDTQYF
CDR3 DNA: TGTGCCAGCAGCTATAGCGGGAAAGATACGCAGTATTTT

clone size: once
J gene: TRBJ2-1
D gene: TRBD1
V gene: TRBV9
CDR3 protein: CASSGGTGARNEQFF
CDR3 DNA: TGTGCCAGCAGCGGCGGGACAGGGGCTCGCAATGAGCAGTTCTTC

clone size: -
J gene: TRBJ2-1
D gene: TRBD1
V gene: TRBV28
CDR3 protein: CASSPTGGLRYNEQFF
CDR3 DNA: TGTGCCAGCAGTCCCACAGGGGGCCTCCGGTACAATGAGCAGTTCTTC

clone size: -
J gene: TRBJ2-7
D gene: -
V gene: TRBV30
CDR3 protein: CAWSRRDEQYF
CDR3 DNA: TGTGCCTGGAGTCGCCGGGACGAGCAGTACTTC

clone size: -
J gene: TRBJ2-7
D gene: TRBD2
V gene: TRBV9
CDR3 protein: CASSGGLAGTLGEQYF
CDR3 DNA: TGTGCCAGCAGCGGGGGACTAGCGGGGACGCTGGGCGAGCAGTACTTC

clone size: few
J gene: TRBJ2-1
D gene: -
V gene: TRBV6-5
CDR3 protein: CASGQMSSYNEQFF
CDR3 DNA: TGTGCCAGCGGACAGATGAGCTCCTACAATGAGCAGTTCTTC

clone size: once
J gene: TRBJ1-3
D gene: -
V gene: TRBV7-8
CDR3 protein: CASSFRPQSFSGNTIYF
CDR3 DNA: TGTGCCAGCAGCTTCCGCCCTCAGTCGTTCTCTGGAAACACCATATATTTT

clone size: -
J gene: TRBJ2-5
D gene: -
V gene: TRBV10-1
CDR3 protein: CASSKPGPQETQYF
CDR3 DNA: TGCGCCAGCAGCAAACCTGGGCCCCAAGAGACCCAGTACTTC

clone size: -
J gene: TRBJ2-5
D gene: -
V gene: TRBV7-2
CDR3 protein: CASSPGFTQETQYF
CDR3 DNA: TGTGCCAGCAGCCCAGGGTTCACGCAAGAGACCCAGTACTTC

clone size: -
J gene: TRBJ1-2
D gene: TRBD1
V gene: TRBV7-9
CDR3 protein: CASSLHQGDYGYTF
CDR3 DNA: TGTGCCAGCAGCTTACACCAGGGGGACTATGGCTACACCTTC

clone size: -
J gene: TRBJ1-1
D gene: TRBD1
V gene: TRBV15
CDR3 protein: CATSRQGVLLGTEAFF
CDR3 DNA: TGTGCCACCAGCAGACAGGGGGTCCTTTTAGGGACTGAAGCTTTCTTT

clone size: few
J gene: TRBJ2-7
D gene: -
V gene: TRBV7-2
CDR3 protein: CASSLDPTNYEQYF
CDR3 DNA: TGTGCCAGCAGCTTAGATCCCACTAACTACGAGCAGTACTTC

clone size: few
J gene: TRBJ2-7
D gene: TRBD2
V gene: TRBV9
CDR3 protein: CASSGGRSGESYEQYF
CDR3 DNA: TGTGCCAGCAGCGGGGGGCGTAGCGGGGAGAGCTACGAGCAGTACTTC

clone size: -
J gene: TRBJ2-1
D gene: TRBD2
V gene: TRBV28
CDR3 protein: CASREGGPRNEQFF
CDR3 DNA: TGTGCCAGCAGGGAGGGAGGGCCCCGGAATGAGCAGTTCTTC

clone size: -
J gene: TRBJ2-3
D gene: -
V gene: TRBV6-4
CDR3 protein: CASSGQLTDTQYF
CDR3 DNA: TGTGCCAGCAGTGGACAGCTCACAGATACGCAGTATTTT

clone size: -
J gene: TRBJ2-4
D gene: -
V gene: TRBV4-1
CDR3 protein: CASSQDTGQGWNIQYF
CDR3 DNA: TGCGCCAGCAGCCAAGATACCGGGCAGGGATGGAACATTCAGTACTTC

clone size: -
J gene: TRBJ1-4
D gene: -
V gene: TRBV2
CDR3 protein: CASSVKGRGPGDEKLFF
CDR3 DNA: TGTGCCAGCAGTGTTAAAGGTCGCGGGCCGGGGGATGAAAAACTGTTTTTT

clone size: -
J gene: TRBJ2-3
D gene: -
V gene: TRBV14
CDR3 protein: CASSQEWSGWENTDTQYF
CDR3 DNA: TGTGCCAGCAGCCAAGAGTGGAGCGGGTGGGAAAACACAGATACGCAGTATTTT

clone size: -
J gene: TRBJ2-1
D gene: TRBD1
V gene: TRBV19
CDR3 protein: CASSIAAGGDNEQFF
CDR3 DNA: TGTGCCAGTAGTATAGCGGCAGGGGGAGACAATGAGCAGTTCTTC

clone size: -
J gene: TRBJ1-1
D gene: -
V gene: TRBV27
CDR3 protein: CASSPAGSMNTEAFF
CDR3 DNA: TGTGCCAGCAGTCCCGCGGGGAGCATGAACACTGAAGCTTTCTTT

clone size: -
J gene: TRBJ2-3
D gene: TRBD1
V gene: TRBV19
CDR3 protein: CASRDLQGRSVSTDTQYF
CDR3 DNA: TGTGCCAGTAGGGACCTACAGGGGCGCTCCGTCAGCACAGATACGCAGTATTTT